Listed below are T cell receptor beta chains from one sample, sequenced in a study of control samples from healthy donors and cancer patients. Assay used: immunoSEQ multiplex PCR; TCRdb lists only in-frame clones, some missing. The sample has about 48,000 clones; nearly 95% are singletons. The sequenced sample was PBMCs. Receptor source: a woman between 50 and 59 years old with head and neck cancer. CDR3s include the opening cysteine and the closing phenylalanine or tryptophan. D genes are given only for firm matches. The listing skips clone size in some rows; elsewhere it reads once, few, many or a size class.

abundance: .; d_gene: .; j_gene: TRBJ1-6; v_gene: TRBV19; CDR3aa: CASSTPGGGSPLHF; CDR3nt: TGTGCCAGTAGTACCCCGGGGGGGGGATCACCCCTCCACTTT
abundance: .; d_gene: .; j_gene: TRBJ2-4; v_gene: TRBV2; CDR3aa: CASSADSDIQYF; CDR3nt: TGTGCCAGCAGTGCTGACTCAGACATTCAGTACTTC
abundance: .; d_gene: .; j_gene: TRBJ1-4; v_gene: TRBV21-1; CDR3aa: CASRVAGRNEKLFF; CDR3nt: TGTGCCAGCAGGGTCGCCGGGCGTAATGAAAAACTGTTTTTT
abundance: .; d_gene: TRBD2; j_gene: TRBJ2-7; v_gene: TRBV3-1/TRBV3-2; CDR3aa: CASSPGETSGTYEQYF; CDR3nt: TGTGCCAGCAGCCCCGGAGAGACTAGCGGGACCTACGAGCAGTACTTC
abundance: .; d_gene: .; j_gene: TRBJ2-7; v_gene: TRBV5-6; CDR3aa: CASTVAGNEQYF; CDR3nt: TGTGCCAGCACCGTGGCGGGGAACGAGCAGTACTTC
abundance: .; d_gene: .; j_gene: TRBJ2-1; v_gene: TRBV6-5; CDR3aa: CASSYSGGELFF; CDR3nt: TGTGCCAGCAGTTACTCTGGGGGAGAGCTGTTCTTC
abundance: .; d_gene: TRBD1; j_gene: TRBJ1-1; v_gene: TRBV28; CDR3aa: CASTGQGLSEAFF; CDR3nt: TGTGCCAGCACGGGACAGGGGTTGTCTGAAGCTTTCTTT
abundance: .; d_gene: TRBD2; j_gene: TRBJ2-3; v_gene: TRBV11-2; CDR3aa: CASSRTSYDTQYF; CDR3nt: TGTGCCAGCAGCCGGACTAGCTACGATACGCAGTATTTT
abundance: .; d_gene: TRBD1; j_gene: TRBJ2-5; v_gene: TRBV5-5; CDR3aa: CASSLMAGGETQYF; CDR3nt: TGTGCCAGCAGCTTAATGGCAGGGGGAGAGACCCAGTACTTC
abundance: .; d_gene: .; j_gene: TRBJ1-2; v_gene: TRBV11-3; CDR3aa: CASSYRGLNYGYTF; CDR3nt: TGTGCCAGCAGCTACCGGGGCCTTAACTATGGCTACACCTTC
abundance: .; d_gene: .; j_gene: TRBJ1-1; v_gene: TRBV3-1/TRBV3-2; CDR3aa: CASSQGGAKNTEAFF; CDR3nt: TGTGCCAGCAGCCAAGGTGGGGCTAAGAACACTGAAGCTTTCTTT
abundance: .; d_gene: TRBD1; j_gene: TRBJ1-5; v_gene: TRBV30; CDR3aa: CAWTLTGTDYSNQPQHF; CDR3nt: TGTGCCTGGACCCTGACAGGGACGGATTATAGCAATCAGCCCCAGCATTTT
abundance: .; d_gene: .; j_gene: TRBJ2-1; v_gene: TRBV27; CDR3aa: CASSFPGQNNEQFF; CDR3nt: TGTGCCAGCAGTTTCCCTGGACAGAACAATGAGCAGTTCTTC
abundance: once; d_gene: .; j_gene: TRBJ1-2; v_gene: TRBV2; CDR3aa: CASSPGSSYGYTF; CDR3nt: TGTGCCAGCAGTCCCGGGAGCTCATATGGCTACACCTTC
abundance: .; d_gene: .; j_gene: TRBJ1-5; v_gene: TRBV5-8; CDR3aa: CASSWGVQGSQPQHF; CDR3nt: TGTGCCAGCAGCTGGGGGGTCCAGGGGAGTCAGCCCCAGCATTTT
abundance: .; d_gene: .; j_gene: TRBJ1-4; v_gene: TRBV5-1; CDR3aa: CASSSTSGLSEKLFF; CDR3nt: TGCGCCAGCAGCTCAACTTCCGGGTTGTCTGAAAAACTGTTTTTT
abundance: .; d_gene: .; j_gene: TRBJ2-7; v_gene: TRBV27; CDR3aa: CASSLSREYEQYF; CDR3nt: TGTGCCAGCAGTTTGAGCAGGGAGTACGAGCAGTACTTC
abundance: few; d_gene: TRBD1; j_gene: TRBJ1-2; v_gene: TRBV2; CDR3aa: CASRAIDRGYGYTF; CDR3nt: TGTGCCAGCAGAGCGATCGACAGGGGCTATGGCTACACCTTC
abundance: .; d_gene: TRBD2; j_gene: TRBJ2-3; v_gene: TRBV24-1; CDR3aa: CATRGGAADTQYF; CDR3nt: TGTGCCACCAGGGGAGGGGCGGCAGATACGCAGTATTTT
abundance: .; d_gene: TRBD2; j_gene: TRBJ2-1; v_gene: TRBV7-2; CDR3aa: CASRLTSGARSTYNEQFF; CDR3nt: TGTGCCAGCAGGCTGACTAGCGGGGCAAGATCTACCTACAATGAGCAGTTCTTC
abundance: .; d_gene: .; j_gene: TRBJ2-5; v_gene: TRBV19; CDR3aa: CASSNWGRETQYF; CDR3nt: TGTGCCAGTAGTAACTGGGGAAGAGAGACCCAGTACTTC
abundance: .; d_gene: TRBD2; j_gene: TRBJ2-4; v_gene: TRBV4-3; CDR3aa: CASSAGIAKNIQYF; CDR3nt: TGCGCCAGCTCAGCGGGGATAGCCAAAAACATTCAGTACTTC
abundance: .; d_gene: .; j_gene: TRBJ1-2; v_gene: TRBV9; CDR3aa: CASSPRTVNYGYTF; CDR3nt: TGTGCCAGCAGCCCCCGGACAGTCAACTATGGCTACACCTTC
abundance: .; d_gene: .; j_gene: TRBJ2-3; v_gene: TRBV2; CDR3aa: CASGWDTKGADTQYF; CDR3nt: TGTGCCAGCGGTTGGGACACCAAGGGGGCAGATACGCAGTATTTT